Below, 28 T cell receptor beta chains from the same sample are listed, as sequenced in a study of blood T cell repertoires in COVID-19. Sequencing used immunoSEQ multiplex PCR; TCRdb keeps in-frame clones, though not all of them. The sample records approximately 190,000 clones, around 90% being singletons. The sample taken for sequencing was peripheral blood. The receptors come from a man aged 50-60 years with acute or convalescent COVID-19.

V usage is TRBV9 and J usage is TRBJ1-1; 8 positions agree with TRBD1. The length of the CDR3 is 13 residues. J was trimmed by 7 bases and V by 0 bases; bases with no gene match: 2. Germline-derived CDR1 and CDR2 are SGDLS and YYNGEE. The CDR3 sequence is CASSVGQGNEAFF. CDR3 nucleotides: TGTGCCAGCAGCGTAGGACAGGGGAATGAAGCTTTCTTT.

The gene calls are TRBV6-2 or TRBV6-3 and TRBJ2-3, with 9 nucleotides matching TRBD2. The germline V gene has CDR1 MNHEY and CDR2 SVGEGT. J was trimmed by 3 bases and V by 4 bases; bases with no gene match: 2. CDR3 size: 14 residues. Here the CDR3 reads CASSLTSGTDTQYF. CDR3 DNA: TGTGCCAGCAGTTTGACTAGCGGTACAGATACGCAGTATTTT.

This clone was observed a handful of times. The rearrangement joins TRBV4-3 to TRBJ1-3; D gene unclear. Germline V lookup: CDR1 LGHNA, CDR2 YSLEER. CDR3 size: 18 residues. V lost 3 bases and J 7 bases, leaving 25 bases between the germline ends. CDR3 DNA sequence: TGCGCCAGCAGCCACAATTTAAGGACGAGCGGGTTGGGGAACACCATATATTTT. Its protein is CASSHNLRTSGLGNTIYF.

The chain is built from TRBV5-4 and TRBJ1-2, with D maybe TRBD1 (6 bases). Trimming cost V 2 bases and J 0 bases, with 8 bases left between them. Germline V lookup: CDR1 SGHNT, CDR2 YYREEE (reference sequence). The CDR3 is 14 residues long. This CDR3 reads CASSFRTANYGYTF. In DNA, the CDR3 is TGTGCCAGCAGCTTCCGGACAGCTAACTATGGCTACACCTTC.

The V and J genes are TRBV12-5 and TRBJ2-1, with a tentative D call TRBD2 (5 bases). In germline, CDR1 is LGHNT, CDR2 FRNRAP. The CDR3 runs 16 residues. Between the trimmed V and J ends, which lost 7 bases and 0 bases, there was a span of 16 bases. CDR3: CASEVVSGSSYNEQFF. CDR3 coding DNA: TGTGCTAGTGAAGTTGTCTCGGGGAGCTCCTACAATGAGCAGTTCTTC.

This clone was counted a few times. The CDR3 loop is CASSMGQGYEQYV. CDR3 sequence (DNA): TGTGCCAGTAGTATGGGACAAGGCTACGAGCAGTACGTC. The chain uses TRBV19 and TRBJ2-7; weak D call: TRBD1 (6 bases). Trimming removed 3 bases from V and 3 bases from J, with 9 bases in between. Germline CDR1 LNHDA, CDR2 SQIVND (reference sequence). There are 13 residues in the CDR3.

The rearrangement links TRBV10-3 to TRBJ2-3, with TRBD2 matching 14 bases. CDR3 length: 16 residues. Germline values: CDR1 ENHRY, CDR2 SYGVKD. The V gene end was trimmed by 5 bases and the J gene end by 2 bases; junction bases not matched to a gene: 3. CDR3 region: CAISRTSGGNTDTQYF. As DNA, the CDR3 is TGTGCCATCAGTAGGACTAGCGGGGGGAACACAGATACGCAGTATTTT.

The V and J genes are TRBV24-1 and TRBJ1-3; no clear D. Germline V CDR1 and CDR2: KGHDR, SFDVKD. V was pared by 5 bases and J by 3 bases, with 7 bases between. The CDR3 consists of 13 residues. The CDR3 here is CATSALGGNTIYF. CDR3 coding DNA: TGTGCCACCAGTGCCCTCGGTGGAAACACCATATATTTT.

This clone was seen a handful of times. The V and J genes are TRBV6-5 and TRBJ2-7, with D perhaps matching TRBD2 (6 bases). Trimming removed 6 bases from V and 6 bases from J, with 15 bases in between. The CDR3 spans 13 residues. Per the germline V gene, CDR1 is MNHEY and CDR2 is SVGAGI. The CDR3 DNA follows: TGTGCCAGCAGAAGGGACTCGTGGAGCGAGCAGTACGTC. This translates into CASRRDSWSEQYV.

The rearrangement joins TRBV6-5 to TRBJ2-3; D might be TRBD2 (5 bases). Germline-derived CDR1 and CDR2 are MNHEY and SVGAGI. V lost 0 bases and J lost 3, with 10 bases in between. This CDR3 is built from 15 residues. CDR3 sequence (DNA): TGTGCCAGCAGTTACTCTGCGGAGGCAACAGATACGCAGTATTTT. Encoded protein: CASSYSAEATDTQYF.

This chain connects TRBV9 to TRBJ1-1, with D hard to call. CDR1 SGDLS and CDR2 YYNGEE come from the germline V gene. The CDR3 extends over 15 amino acids. Trimming cost V 0 bases and J 0 bases, with 9 bases left between them. This CDR3 is CASSVVVGMNTEAFF. The DNA for the CDR3 is TGTGCCAGCAGCGTAGTTGTCGGGATGAACACTGAAGCTTTCTTT.

This chain links TRBV5-4 with TRBJ2-7; 13 bases are shared with TRBD2. From germline, CDR1 is SGHNT and CDR2 YYREEE (reference sequence). This CDR3 region has 16 residues. V gave up 2 bases and J gave up 2 bases; unmatched junction bases: 4. The CDR3 spells CASSLGLAGVTYEQYF. The CDR3 DNA sequence: TGTGCCAGCAGCTTAGGACTAGCGGGAGTAACCTACGAGCAGTACTTC.

The chain carries TRBV9 and TRBJ2-1, with 11 bases lining up with TRBD1. V trimming: 7 bases; J trimming: 8 bases; junction bases outside the gene matches: 11. CDR1 SGDLS and CDR2 YYNGEE come from the germline V gene. The CDR3 runs to 15 residues. The CDR3 DNA is TGTGCCAGCCGGAGAGGACAGGGGGCGCAGGATGAGCAGTTCTTC. Translating it yields CASRRGQGAQDEQFF. Full variable domain (missing parts from reference TRBV9 and TRBJ2-1): DSGVTQTPKHLITATGQRVTLRCSPRSGDLSVYWYQQSLDQGLQFLIQYYNGEERAKGNILERFSAQQFPDLHSELNLSSLELGDSALYFCASRRGQGAQDEQFFGPGTRLTVL.

This clone has just one count. The chain carries TRBV27 and TRBJ2-7; 8 bases are a match to TRBD1. CDR3 length: 15 amino acids. Germline-derived CDR1 and CDR2 are MNHEY and SMNVEV (reference sequence). The junction had 12 bases not matched to a gene; V was cut back by 6 bases and J by 5 bases. The CDR3 region is CASSPQGAVWDEQYF. Here the CDR3 DNA reads TGTGCCAGCAGCCCCCAGGGGGCTGTTTGGGACGAGCAGTACTTC.

The rearrangement links TRBV5-4 to TRBJ2-4; TRBD2 is a possible D gene (7 bases). Germline CDR1 SGHNT, CDR2 YYREEE (reference sequence). Trimming pared 0 bases from V and 15 bases from J, leaving 13 bases between. The CDR3 runs 12 residues. The CDR3 DNA sequence: TGTGCCAGCAGCTTGGCGCGGGGGCTGGCGTACTTC. Translating it yields CASSLARGLAYF.

V is TRBV7-3 and J is TRBJ2-5; D perhaps matches TRBD1 (5 bases). Trimming shortened V by 5 bases and J by 0 bases, and 13 bases separated the two germline ends. Looked up from germline, CDR1 is SGHTA and CDR2 is FQGTGA. The CDR3 runs to 15 residues. CDR3 DNA: TGTGCCAGCAGCAAAAGGTACAGGTACCAAGAGACCCAGTACTTC. Translated, it gives CASSKRYRYQETQYF.

On this clone itself: The identical CDR3 is also encoded by other nucleotide sequences in the sample. The J gene is TRBJ1-3, the V gene TRBV4-1; D is perhaps TRBD1 (5 bases). CDR1 is MGHRA, CDR2 YSYEKL, per germline. There are 13 residues in the CDR3. V dropped 3 bases and J dropped 2 bases, with 5 bases sitting between them. The CDR3 DNA follows: TGCGCCAGCAGCCAGGGGCCTGGAAACACCATATATTTT. Translating it yields CASSQGPGNTIYF.

The rearrangement joins TRBV29-1 to TRBJ2-3, with 9 bases matching TRBD1. V shed 6 bases and J 0 bases; nucleotides not matched to a gene: 13. CDR1 and CDR2 (germline): SQVTM, ANQGSEA. The CDR3 has 17 amino acids. The CDR3 DNA reads TGCAGCGTCGACAATCCATGGGGACAGGGAAGCACAGATACGCAGTATTTT. It yields the protein CSVDNPWGQGSTDTQYF.

This chain uses TRBV3-1 (or the pseudogene TRBV3-2) with TRBJ1-3; 9 bases are shared with TRBD1. Germline CDR1 LGHDT, CDR2 YNNKEL (reference sequence). Trimming took 9 bases from V and 0 from J; bases not matched to a gene: 12. The CDR3 is made up of 17 amino acids. This chain's CDR3 is CASTGQGLLSSGNTIYF. The CDR3 DNA is TGTGCCAGTACGGGACAGGGACTCCTCAGCTCTGGAAACACCATATATTTT.

This sequence joins TRBV18 and TRBJ2-3; 7 bases match TRBD1. Losses at the gene ends were 3 bases for V and 1 base for J; bases not matched to a gene: 4. This CDR3 contains 15 residues. CDR1 and CDR2 from the germline V gene are KGHSH and LQKENI. The CDR3 region has the DNA TGTGCCAGCTCACCTGGAACAGGGGGCACAGATACGCAGTATTTT. Encoded protein: CASSPGTGGTDTQYF.

CDR3 in DNA: TGTGCCAGCAGCTTAAGGCGGGAGGTCACGGATACGCAGTATTTT. Protein sequence: CASSLRREVTDTQYF. The gene calls are TRBV7-2 and TRBJ2-3; TRBD2 agrees at 8 bases. The CDR3 consists of 15 residues. CDR1 and CDR2 (germline): SGHTA, FQGNSA. V was pared by 2 bases and J by 6 bases, with 7 bases of the junction left unmatched.

V and J are TRBV5-5 and TRBJ2-3, with TRBD1 matching 7 bases. In germline, CDR1 is SGHKS, CDR2 YYEKEE (reference sequence). J lost 2 bases, V lost 0 bases, and 9 bases had no gene match. The CDR3 consists of 17 residues. The CDR3 region is CASSLEGAGGLTDTQYF. The DNA of the CDR3 is TGTGCCAGCAGCTTGGAGGGGGCAGGAGGCCTCACAGATACGCAGTATTTT.

The chain uses TRBV19 and TRBJ2-3; a weak D match, TRBD1 (5 bases). The CDR3 has 15 residues. With 5 bases removed from V and 4 bases from J, the gap between germline ends came to 16 bases. Germline V CDR1 and CDR2: LNHDA, SQIVND (reference sequence). CDR3 sequence reads: CASSPEFDRPDTQYF. Written as DNA, the CDR3 is TGTGCCAGTAGTCCGGAGTTTGACAGACCAGATACGCAGTATTTT.

This chain links TRBV14 with TRBJ2-1; 7 nucleotides align to TRBD2. The CDR3 has 15 amino acids. The trim removed 4 bases at V and 3 bases at J, leaving 6 bases unmatched. Germline CDR1 is SGHDN and CDR2 is FVKESK. The DNA of the CDR3 is TGTGCCAGCAGCCGGGCGGGAGAAGGCTACAATGAGCAGTTCTTC. It yields the protein CASSRAGEGYNEQFF.

This rearrangement joins TRBV4-1 to TRBJ2-5; D remains ambiguous. The germline CDR1 and CDR2 sequences are MGHRA and YSYEKL. The CDR3 length is 14 residues. V gave up 6 bases and J gave up 5 bases, with 16 bases separating them. The CDR3 DNA reads as TGCGCCAGCAGTCACTCCACGAGTCGGGAGACCCAGTACTTC. Its protein is CASSHSTSRETQYF.

The J gene is TRBJ1-2, the V gene TRBV27; 8 bases fit TRBD1. CDR3 length: 16 amino acids. V gave up 5 bases and J gave up 0 bases; unmatched junction bases: 8. Germline CDR1 reads MNHEY; CDR2 reads SMNVEV (reference sequence). CDR3 region: CASSHIKTGANYGYTF. DNA for the CDR3: TGTGCCAGCAGTCATATTAAGACAGGGGCTAACTATGGCTACACCTTC.

The genes are TRBV27 and TRBJ1-2; 10 bases align to TRBD1. The CDR3 sequence is 12 residues long. Trimming cost V 10 bases and J 6 bases; bases outside gene matches: 5. The germline V gene has CDR1 MNHEY and CDR2 SMNVEV (reference sequence). CDR3 loop: CATRQGAHGYTF. The DNA of the CDR3 is TGTGCCACCAGACAGGGGGCGCATGGCTACACCTTC.

The chain couples TRBV13 to TRBJ2-7; 10 nucleotides agree with TRBD1. This CDR3 comprises 14 residues. Germline trimming cut 5 bases from V and 3 bases from J; bases unmatched to any gene: 4. In germline, CDR1 is PRHDT, CDR2 FYEKMQ (reference sequence). CDR3 protein: CASSSRDRGYEQYV. Here the CDR3 DNA reads TGTGCCAGCAGCAGCAGGGACAGGGGCTACGAGCAGTACGTC.